This entry lists 22 T cell receptor beta chains sequenced from one sample in a study of beta chain features in type 1 diabetes. Points from the study as a whole: Patients with Type 1 diabetes showed moderately but significantly shorter TCRB CDR3s in all four CD4+ subsets.

Reverse transcribing all isolated RNA meant expressed TCRB transcripts were sequenced. TCRdb's copy holds only in-frame clones and misses some; the assay was immunoSEQ multiplex PCR. The repertoire includes approximately 360,000 clones, 10% to 15% of them detected once, and 0.01% sits in the top ten. These TCRs are of unknown antigen specificity. The sequencing input was naive CD4+ T cells from blood. The receptor source for this set is a woman between 18 and 29 years old with type 1 diabetes.

The chain is built from TRBV4-2 and TRBJ1-5, with 8 positions matching TRBD1. V was clipped by 4 bases and J by 5 bases; unmatched bases: 10. Germline lookup yields CDR1 LGHNA and CDR2 YNFKEQ. The length of the CDR3 is 16 residues. The CDR3 spells CASSLVTGEGDQPQHF. CDR3 coding DNA: TGTGCCAGCAGCCTAGTGACAGGGGAAGGCGATCAGCCCCAGCATTTT.

The chain links TRBV18 to TRBJ1-1, with a possible D match to TRBD1 (5 bases). The CDR3 is made up of 14 amino acids. Per the germline V gene, CDR1 is KGHSH and CDR2 is LQKENI. The germline V and J ends were trimmed by 3 bases and 5 bases, with 13 bases remaining between them. CDR3 bases: TGTGCCAGCTCACCTGACAACCGGGGGACTGAAGCTTTCTTT. Translation: CASSPDNRGTEAFF.

The rearrangement joins TRBV5-6 to TRBJ2-1; 7 positions agree with TRBD1. Germline CDR1 reads SGHDT; CDR2 reads YYEEEE. The junction had 3 bases not matched to a gene; V was cut back by 3 bases and J by 9 bases. The CDR3 is 12 amino acids. The CDR3 sequence: CASSYDRAEQFF. Here the CDR3 DNA reads TGTGCCAGCAGCTATGACAGGGCTGAGCAGTTCTTC.

A few counts support this clone. The rearrangement links TRBV4-2 to TRBJ2-7; no clear D gene. The germline V gene encodes CDR1 LGHNA and CDR2 YNFKEQ. V gave up 3 bases and J gave up 3 bases, with 15 bases separating them. The CDR3 has 15 residues. The CDR3 loop is CASSQTPGGSYEQYF. The CDR3 DNA is TGTGCCAGCAGCCAGACACCAGGTGGTAGCTACGAGCAGTACTTC.

This clone showed up just a few times. V and J are TRBV28 and TRBJ2-7; TRBD2 matches at 7 bases. In germline, CDR1 is MDHEN, CDR2 SYDVKM. The CDR3 is made up of 12 amino acids. With 5 bases clipped from V and 3 bases from J, the junction kept 1 base outside the gene matches. In DNA form, the CDR3 reads TGTGCCAGCAGTCGGGGGGTCTACGAGCAGTACTTC. As protein: CASSRGVYEQYF.

A word on this clone: A junction end diverges from the germline sequence, so it may reflect a read error. The J gene is TRBJ2-3, the V gene TRBV2; 8 nucleotides agree with TRBD2. The CDR3 has 12 amino acids. The germline V gene encodes CDR1 SNHLY and CDR2 FYNNEI. The CDR3, as DNA: TGTGCCAGCAGTGAAACACTCGGGGGGGTGAATTTT. It is translated as CASSETLGGVNF.

This clone has more than one count but fewer than ten. The V call is TRBV9, the J call TRBJ2-5, with D possibly matching TRBD1 (5 bases). The CDR3 extends over 15 amino acids. V shed 4 bases and J shed 4 bases, with 17 bases lying between them. CDR1 SGDLS and CDR2 YYNGEE come from the germline V gene. The CDR3 DNA is TGTGCCAGCAGCCCCACCTCAGGGAATGGAGAGACCCAGTACTTC. It translates to CASSPTSGNGETQYF.

There are a few counts of this clone. J is TRBJ2-7 and V is TRBV13; 7 bases align to TRBD1. The germline V gene encodes CDR1 PRHDT and CDR2 FYEKMQ (reference sequence). There are 12 residues in the CDR3. With 5 bases clipped from V and 8 bases from J, the junction kept 6 bases outside the gene matches. CDR3 residues: CASSVDRTQQYF. CDR3 DNA sequence: TGTGCCAGCAGCGTGGACAGGACCCAGCAGTACTTC.

This clone showed up just a few times. CDR3 loop: CASRRSQTSGYNEQFF. In nucleotides, the CDR3 is TGTGCCAGCCGTAGGTCCCAGACTAGCGGGTACAATGAGCAGTTCTTC. The chain uses TRBV19 and TRBJ2-1; 10 bases line up with TRBD2. CDR1 and CDR2 from the germline V gene are LNHDA and SQIVND (reference sequence). The CDR3 is 16 residues long. Losses at the gene ends were 9 bases for V and 4 bases for J; bases not matched to a gene: 12. Drawing the rest from reference TRBV19 and TRBJ2-1, the complete variable domain is DGGITQSPKYLFRKEGQNVTLSCEQNLNHDAMYWYRQDPGQGLRLIYYSQIVNDFQKGDIAEGYSVSREKKESFPLTVTSAQKNPTAFYLCASRRSQTSGYNEQFFGPGTRLTVL.

The chain joins TRBV18 to TRBJ2-3; D gene unclear. Between the trimmed V and J ends, which lost 2 bases and 6 bases, there was a span of 6 bases. This CDR3 comprises 12 residues. Germline V lookup: CDR1 KGHSH, CDR2 LQKENI. The CDR3 DNA reads as TGTGCCAGCTCACCAAGCGTGGATACGCAGTATTTT. Translation: CASSPSVDTQYF.

This chain connects TRBV5-4 to TRBJ2-1; 12 bases fit TRBD2. The V and J ends lost 1 base and 9 bases, in that order; junction bases with no gene match: 11. Germline CDR1 reads SGHNT; CDR2 reads YYREEE (reference sequence). The length of the CDR3 is 17 residues. The CDR3 DNA sequence: TGTGCCAGCAGCTTGAAGGCTAGCGGGAGGGCCTTCAGTGAGCAGTTCTTC. Amino acids: CASSLKASGRAFSEQFF.

This clone has just a few counts. The genes are TRBV14 and TRBJ2-1; 8 bases fit TRBD2. Trimming at V came to 1 base and at J to 3 bases, leaving 2 bases not matched to a gene. This CDR3 region has 15 residues. CDR1 is SGHDN and CDR2 is FVKESK in the germline V gene. The CDR3: CASSQGLAFYNEQFF. CDR3 DNA: TGTGCCAGCAGCCAAGGACTAGCGTTCTACAATGAGCAGTTCTTC.

This clone was counted only a few times. This CDR3 is also generated by other DNA sequences in the sample. This sequence joins TRBV28 and TRBJ2-2; D is ambiguous. V lost 5 bases and J 2 bases, leaving 3 bases between the germline ends. Per germline, CDR1 MDHEN and CDR2 SYDVKM. The CDR3 contains 12 residues. CDR3 nucleotide sequence: TGTGCCAGCAGTCTCAACACCGGGGAGCTGTTTTTT. Protein product: CASSLNTGELFF.

The genes are TRBV4-3 and TRBJ1-5; D call uncertain. Trimming removed 0 bases from V and 5 bases from J, with 11 bases in between. The CDR3 runs 15 residues. Germline V gene data show CDR1 as LGHNA and CDR2 as YSLEER. The CDR3 DNA sequence: TGCGCCAGCAGCCAAGATTCAGCGAGGGATCAGCCCCAGCATTTT. It specifies CASSQDSARDQPQHF.

The V call is TRBV7-9, the J call TRBJ2-7; 7 bases match TRBD1. CDR3 size: 13 residues. The germline CDR1 and CDR2 sequences are SEHNR and FQNEAQ (reference sequence). Trimming removed 5 bases from V and 2 bases from J; junction bases left unmatched: 3. DNA for the CDR3: TGTGCCAGCAGCGGGGACAGAGCCTACGAGCAGTACTTC. This encodes CASSGDRAYEQYF.

The chain is built from TRBV5-1 and TRBJ2-7, with D unclear. The germline gives CDR1 SGHRS, CDR2 YFSETQ. This CDR3 has 12 amino acids. V was cut by 0 bases and J by 4 bases, with 5 bases left in between. CDR3 sequence reads: CASSLVSYEQYF. CDR3 DNA: TGCGCCAGCAGCTTGGTCTCTTACGAGCAGTACTTC.

This clone was picked up a small number of times. This chain joins TRBV29-1 and TRBJ2-3, with D perhaps matching TRBD2 (6 bases). Germline loops: CDR1 SQVTM, CDR2 ANQGSEA. The germline V and J ends were trimmed by 3 bases and 3 bases, with 10 bases remaining between them. This CDR3 spans 13 amino acids. The chain's CDR3 is CSVERGYTDTQYF. The DNA of the CDR3 is TGCAGCGTTGAGCGGGGCTATACAGATACGCAGTATTTT.

This clone appeared a few times. V is TRBV4-3 and J is TRBJ1-2; possible D gene TRBD1, 5 bases. Trimming took off 1 base at V and 0 bases at J, with 12 bases between the two ends. The CDR3 has 16 residues. Germline V gives CDR1 LGHNA, CDR2 YSLEER. CDR3 sequence: CASSQVVAGPNYGYTF. The CDR3 DNA reads as TGCGCCAGCAGCCAAGTTGTGGCAGGGCCTAACTATGGCTACACCTTC.

V is TRBV27 and J is TRBJ2-4; possible D gene TRBD2, 5 bases. The CDR3 runs to 13 residues. Trimming removed 0 bases at V and 15 bases at J, with 15 bases between. Germline CDR1 is MNHEY and CDR2 is SMNVEV (reference sequence). The CDR3 nucleotides are TGTGCCAGCAGTTTATCGAGACCGGGAATAGCGTACTTC. This gives the protein CASSLSRPGIAYF.

V and J are TRBV6-5 and TRBJ2-5; D may be TRBD2 (5 bases). The CDR3 is 15 residues long. The germline CDR1 and CDR2 sequences are MNHEY and SVGAGI. V was clipped by 5 bases and J by 5 bases, with 18 bases between them. The CDR3 sequence: CASSVGGLGWETQYF. As DNA, the CDR3 is TGTGCCAGCAGTGTTGGAGGATTGGGATGGGAGACCCAGTACTTC.

This clone was picked up a small number of times. This chain connects TRBV29-1 to TRBJ1-3; D is unclear. V lost 5 bases and J 3 bases, leaving 5 bases between the germline ends. CDR3 size: 11 residues. Germline V gives CDR1 SQVTM, CDR2 ANQGSEA. The CDR3 coding sequence is TGCAGCGTTTCCAGTGGAAACACCATATATTTT. It yields the protein CSVSSGNTIYF.

This clone came up a few times. J is TRBJ1-4 and V is TRBV7-9, with D unresolved. CDR1 and CDR2 (germline): SEHNR, FQNEAQ (reference sequence). The V gene lost 5 bases and the J gene lost 5 bases, with 6 bases spanning the gap. The CDR3 extends over 12 amino acids. CDR3 protein: CASSAGNEKLFF. CDR3 in DNA: TGTGCCAGCAGCGCAGGAAATGAAAAACTGTTTTTT.